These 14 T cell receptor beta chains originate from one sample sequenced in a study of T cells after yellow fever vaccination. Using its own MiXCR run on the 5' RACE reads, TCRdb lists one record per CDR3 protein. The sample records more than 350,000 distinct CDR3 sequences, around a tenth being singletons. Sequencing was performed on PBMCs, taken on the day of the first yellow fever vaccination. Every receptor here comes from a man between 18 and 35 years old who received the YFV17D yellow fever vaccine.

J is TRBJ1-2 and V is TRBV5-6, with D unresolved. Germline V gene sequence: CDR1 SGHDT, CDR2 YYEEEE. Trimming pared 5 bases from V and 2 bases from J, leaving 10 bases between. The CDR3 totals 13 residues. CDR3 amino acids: CASRGSGNYGYTF. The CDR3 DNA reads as TGTGCCAGCAGGGGCTCGGGCAACTATGGCTACACCTTC.

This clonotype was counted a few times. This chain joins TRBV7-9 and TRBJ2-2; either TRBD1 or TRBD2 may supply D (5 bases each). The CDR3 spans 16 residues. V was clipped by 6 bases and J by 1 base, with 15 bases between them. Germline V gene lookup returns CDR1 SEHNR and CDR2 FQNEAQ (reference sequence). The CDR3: CASRHRDGWNTGELFF. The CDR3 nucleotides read TGTGCCAGCAGACACCGGGACGGATGGAACACCGGGGAGCTGTTTTTT.

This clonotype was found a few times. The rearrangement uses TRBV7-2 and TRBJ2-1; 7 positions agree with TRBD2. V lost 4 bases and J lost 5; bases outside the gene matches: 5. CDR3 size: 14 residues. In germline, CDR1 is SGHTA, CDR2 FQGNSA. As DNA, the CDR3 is TGTGCCAGCAGCTCCAGCGGGGTCCACAATGAGCAGTTCTTC. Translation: CASSSSGVHNEQFF.

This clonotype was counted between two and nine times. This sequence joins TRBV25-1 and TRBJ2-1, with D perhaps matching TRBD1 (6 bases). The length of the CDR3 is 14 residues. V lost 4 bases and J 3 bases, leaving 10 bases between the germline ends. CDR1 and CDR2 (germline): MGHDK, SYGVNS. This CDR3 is CASSVRGLYNEQFF. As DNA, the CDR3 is TGTGCCAGCAGTGTCAGGGGTCTCTACAATGAGCAGTTCTTC.

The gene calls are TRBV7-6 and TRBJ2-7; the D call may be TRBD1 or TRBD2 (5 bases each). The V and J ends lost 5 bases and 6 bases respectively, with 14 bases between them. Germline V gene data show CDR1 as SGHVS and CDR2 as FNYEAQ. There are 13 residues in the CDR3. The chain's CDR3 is CASSPGDRIEQYV. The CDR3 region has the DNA TGTGCCAGCAGCCCCGGGGACCGAATCGAGCAGTACGTC.

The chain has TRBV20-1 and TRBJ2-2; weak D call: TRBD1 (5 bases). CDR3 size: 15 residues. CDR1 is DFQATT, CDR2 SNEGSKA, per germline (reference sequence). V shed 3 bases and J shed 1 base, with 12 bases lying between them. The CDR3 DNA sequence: TGCAGTGCTAGTCTCGGACACCTGAACACCGGGGAGCTGTTTTTT. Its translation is CSASLGHLNTGELFF.

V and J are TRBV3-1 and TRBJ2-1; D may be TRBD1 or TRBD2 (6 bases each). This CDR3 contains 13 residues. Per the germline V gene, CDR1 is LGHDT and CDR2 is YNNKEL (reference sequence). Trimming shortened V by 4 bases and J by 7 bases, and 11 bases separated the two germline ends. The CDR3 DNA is TGTGCCAGCAGCCCCCGAGGGGGGAATGAGCAGTTCTTC. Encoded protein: CASSPRGGNEQFF.

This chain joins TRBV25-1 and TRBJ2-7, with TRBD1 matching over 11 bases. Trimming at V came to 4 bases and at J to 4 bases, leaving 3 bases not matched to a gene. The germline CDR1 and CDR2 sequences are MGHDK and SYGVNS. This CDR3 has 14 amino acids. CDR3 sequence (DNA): TGTGCCAGCAGTGTAGGGACAGGGGGTTACGAGCAGTACTTC. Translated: CASSVGTGGYEQYF.

The CDR3 DNA reads TGTGCCAGCAGCTTGGAATTAGCGGGGCTTCATACGCAGTATTTT. It is translated as CASSLELAGLHTQYF. The chain employs TRBV5-4 and TRBJ2-3; 8 nucleotides match TRBD2. The V gene end was trimmed by 0 bases and the J gene end by 7 bases; junction bases not matched to a gene: 7. CDR1 and CDR2 (germline): SGHNT, YYREEE (reference sequence). This CDR3 has 15 residues.

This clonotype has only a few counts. The CDR3 sequence is CASSLRDSSIYF. For the CDR3, the DNA is TGTGCCAGCAGCCTAAGGGACAGCTCCATATATTTT. The chain carries TRBV28 and TRBJ1-3, with 7 bases identical to TRBD1. J lost 11 bases, V lost 6 bases, and 7 bases had no gene match. Germline V lookup: CDR1 MDHEN, CDR2 SYDVKM. The CDR3 runs 12 residues.

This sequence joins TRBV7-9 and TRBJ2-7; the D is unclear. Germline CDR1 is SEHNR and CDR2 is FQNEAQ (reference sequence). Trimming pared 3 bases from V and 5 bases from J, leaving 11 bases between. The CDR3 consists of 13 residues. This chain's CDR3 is CASSLSTIDEQYF. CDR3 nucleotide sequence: TGTGCCAGCAGCTTGAGCACCATTGACGAGCAGTACTTC.

CDR3 sequence reads: CSASGDQADTQYF. The CDR3 DNA reads TGCAGTGCTAGTGGGGATCAGGCAGATACGCAGTATTTT. The chain is built from TRBV20-1 and TRBJ2-3; D call uncertain. V was trimmed by 3 bases and J by 4 bases, leaving 11 bases between them. Germline lookup yields CDR1 DFQATT and CDR2 SNEGSKA (reference sequence). This CDR3 has 13 residues.

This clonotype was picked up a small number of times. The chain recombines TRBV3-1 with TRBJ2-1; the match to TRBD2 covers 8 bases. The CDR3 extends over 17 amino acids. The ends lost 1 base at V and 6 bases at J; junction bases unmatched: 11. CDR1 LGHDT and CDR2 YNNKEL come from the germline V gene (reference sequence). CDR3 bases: TGTGCCAGCAGCCAAGTTACTAGCGGACCGTCGGGCAATGAGCAGTTCTTC. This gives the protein CASSQVTSGPSGNEQFF.

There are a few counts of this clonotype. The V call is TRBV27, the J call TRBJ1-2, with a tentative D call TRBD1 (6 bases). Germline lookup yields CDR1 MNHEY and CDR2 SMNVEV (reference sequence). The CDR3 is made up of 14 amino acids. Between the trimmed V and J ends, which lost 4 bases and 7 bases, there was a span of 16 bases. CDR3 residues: CASSSQGGLAGYTF. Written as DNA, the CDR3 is TGTGCCAGCAGTTCCCAAGGGGGTCTGGCTGGCTACACCTTC.